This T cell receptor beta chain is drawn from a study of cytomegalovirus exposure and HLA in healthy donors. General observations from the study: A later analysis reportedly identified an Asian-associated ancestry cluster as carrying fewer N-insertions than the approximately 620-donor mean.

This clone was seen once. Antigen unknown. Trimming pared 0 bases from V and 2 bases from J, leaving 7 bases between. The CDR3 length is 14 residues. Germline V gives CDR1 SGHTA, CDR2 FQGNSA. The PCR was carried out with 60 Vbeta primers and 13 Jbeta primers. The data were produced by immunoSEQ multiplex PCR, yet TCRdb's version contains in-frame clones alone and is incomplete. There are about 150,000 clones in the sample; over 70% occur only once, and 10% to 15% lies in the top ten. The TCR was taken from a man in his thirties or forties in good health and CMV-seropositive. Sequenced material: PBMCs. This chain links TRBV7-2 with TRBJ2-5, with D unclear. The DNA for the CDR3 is TGTGCCAGCAGCTTAGCGGCCAGACAAGAGACCCAGTACTTC. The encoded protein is CASSLAARQETQYF.